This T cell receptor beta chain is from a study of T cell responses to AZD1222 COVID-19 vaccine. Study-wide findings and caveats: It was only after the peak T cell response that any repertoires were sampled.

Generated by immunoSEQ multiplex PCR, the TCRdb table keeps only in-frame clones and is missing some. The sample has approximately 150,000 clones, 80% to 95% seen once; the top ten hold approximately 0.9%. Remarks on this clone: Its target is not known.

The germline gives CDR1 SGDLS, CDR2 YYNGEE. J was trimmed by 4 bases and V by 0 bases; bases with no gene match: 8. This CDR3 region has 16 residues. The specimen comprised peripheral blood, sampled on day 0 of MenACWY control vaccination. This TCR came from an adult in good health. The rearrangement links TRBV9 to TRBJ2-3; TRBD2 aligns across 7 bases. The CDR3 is CASSVGLGGRPDTQYF. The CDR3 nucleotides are TGTGCCAGCAGCGTAGGCCTGGGCGGGAGACCAGATACGCAGTATTTT.